This TCR beta chain originates from a study of T cells after somatic rescue of genetic block. Germline trimming cut 0 bases from V and 0 bases from J; bases unmatched to any gene: 2. The germline V gene encodes CDR1 MNHNY and CDR2 SVGAGI (reference sequence). The CDR3 consists of 15 residues. Measured with immunoSEQ multiplex PCR; TCRdb has only the in-frame clones, and not every one. This table has around 70,000 clones, roughly 90% appearing once. Sequencing was performed on peripheral blood mononuclear cells (PBMCs). This chain uses TRBV6-6 with TRBJ2-7, with 7 bases identical to TRBD2. This receptor was identified in a man between 35 and 55 years old. CDR3 sequence: CASSYSSSGSYEQYF. CDR3 DNA: TGTGCCAGCAGTTACTCGTCTAGCGGCTCCTACGAGCAGTACTTC.